This passage covers 21 T cell receptor beta chains from one sample sequenced in a study of T cell responses to AZD1222 COVID-19 vaccine. Profiling relied on immunoSEQ multiplex PCR, and the TCRdb table lists in-frame clones only, not all of them. The sample carries under 150,000 clones, roughly 90% recorded once. The specimen was peripheral blood, collected on day 0 of AZD1222 vaccination. All receptors derive from an adult in good health.

This clone was seen once. The V gene is TRBV24-1, the J gene TRBJ2-6, with D perhaps being TRBD1 or TRBD2 (5 bases each). This CDR3 has 17 residues. Germline assignment: CDR1 KGHDR and CDR2 SFDVKD. V lost 3 bases and J lost 0, with 11 bases in between. The CDR3 nucleotides read TGTGCCACCAGTGATCCTTCTGGGGGCTCTGGGGCCAACGTCCTGACTTTC. Its protein product is CATSDPSGGSGANVLTF.

The chain carries TRBV5-1 and TRBJ1-1; TRBD1 might be the D (5 bases). This CDR3 comprises 14 residues. Germline CDR1 and CDR2: SGHRS and YFSETQ. Trimming cost V 2 bases and J 6 bases, with 14 bases left between them. The CDR3 DNA sequence: TGCGCCAGCAGCTTCTCCGGACATTGGGCTGAAGCTTTCTTT. It codes for CASSFSGHWAEAFF.

The chain recombines TRBV19 with TRBJ2-1; D not resolved. The CDR3 totals 14 residues. The V end lost 5 bases, the J end lost 7 bases, and 15 bases lay between the germline ends. Looked up from germline, CDR1 is LNHDA and CDR2 is SQIVND (reference sequence). CDR3: CASSSNQYHNEQFF. The CDR3 DNA reads as TGTGCCAGTAGTTCAAACCAATACCATAATGAGCAGTTCTTC.

The V and J genes are TRBV2 and TRBJ2-1; no reliable D call. Trimming removed 3 bases at V and 10 bases at J, with 16 bases between. The germline V gene has CDR1 SNHLY and CDR2 FYNNEI. The CDR3 extends over 14 amino acids. The CDR3 loop reads CASSDGVGEREQFF. In nucleotides, the CDR3 is TGTGCCAGCAGTGATGGGGTAGGTGAGCGCGAGCAGTTCTTC.

This clone was seen a single time. V usage is TRBV27 and J usage is TRBJ1-5; D possibly corresponds to TRBD1 (5 bases). V dropped 6 bases and J dropped 0 bases, with 9 bases sitting between them. CDR3 size: 14 residues. CDR1 is MNHEY, CDR2 SMNVEV, per germline (reference sequence). CDR3 sequence: CASRDSNSNQPQHF. For the CDR3, the DNA is TGTGCCAGCAGAGACAGCAATAGCAATCAGCCCCAGCATTTT.

The gene calls are TRBV30 and TRBJ1-2, with a possible D match to TRBD1 (6 bases). V lost 2 bases, J lost 6 bases, and 10 bases lay in between. The CDR3 is made up of 12 amino acids. CDR1 is GTSNPN and CDR2 is SVGIG in the germline V gene (reference sequence). The CDR3 DNA follows: TGTGCCTGGAGTCTGGGGGCGCATGGCTACACCTTC. Protein sequence: CAWSLGAHGYTF.

The rearrangement joins TRBV19 to TRBJ2-1; D unresolved. Trimming took 1 base from V and 0 from J, leaving 10 bases between them. Germline V CDR1 and CDR2: LNHDA, SQIVND (reference sequence). CDR3 length: 16 amino acids. The CDR3: CASSIGFGSSYNEQFF. For the CDR3, the DNA is TGTGCCAGTAGTATAGGGTTCGGGTCCTCCTACAATGAGCAGTTCTTC. The entire variable domain, with the rest obtained from reference TRBV19 and TRBJ2-1, is as follows: DGGITQSPKYLFRKEGQNVTLSCEQNLNHDAMYWYRQDPGQGLRLIYYSQIVNDFQKGDIAEGYSVSREKKESFPLTVTSAQKNPTAFYLCASSIGFGSSYNEQFFGPGTRLTVL.

The chain has TRBV19 and TRBJ2-1, with D tentatively TRBD2 (5 bases). CDR1 is LNHDA, CDR2 SQIVND, per germline (reference sequence). There are 15 residues in the CDR3. The V end lost 3 bases, the J end lost 4 bases, and 13 bases lay between the germline ends. Here the CDR3 reads CASSIFTLGYNEQFF. The CDR3 DNA is TGTGCCAGTAGTATTTTTACACTAGGTTACAATGAGCAGTTCTTC.

This clone was seen a single time. The V call is TRBV28, the J call TRBJ2-7; D unresolved. CDR1 and CDR2 from the germline V gene are MDHEN and SYDVKM. CDR3 length: 16 residues. The ends were cut back, 5 bases at V and 2 bases at J, with 19 bases in the middle. CDR3 coding DNA: TGTGCCAGCAGTCGCAACCGGGCCCCTCACGCCTACGAGCAGTACTTC. This sequence encodes CASSRNRAPHAYEQYF.

This chain uses TRBV2 with TRBJ1-1; no reliable D call. The germline gives CDR1 SNHLY, CDR2 FYNNEI. Trimming pared 6 bases from V and 0 bases from J, leaving 8 bases between. The CDR3 sequence is 13 residues long. The CDR3 loop is CASRIGMNTEAFF. CDR3 nucleotide sequence: TGTGCCAGCAGGATAGGGATGAACACTGAAGCTTTCTTT. The full variable domain, in which reference TRBV2 and TRBJ1-1 provide the parts outside the CDR3, is EPEVTQTPSHQVTQMGQEVILRCVPISNHLYFYWYRQILGQKVEFLVSFYNNEISEKSEIFDDQFSVERPDGSNFTLKIRSTKLEDSAMYFCASRIGMNTEAFFGQGTRLTVV.

The chain is built from TRBV4-1 and TRBJ1-2, with TRBD1 matching over 12 bases. Unmatched junction bases numbered 7, after V lost 3 bases and J lost 5 bases. The germline gives CDR1 MGHRA, CDR2 YSYEKL. This CDR3 region has 16 residues. The CDR3 region has the DNA TGCGCCAGCAGCCATCCGGGACAGGGGGCTTATTATGGCTACACCTTC. It yields the protein CASSHPGQGAYYGYTF.

The rearrangement links TRBV2 to TRBJ2-7; no clear D. V was pared by 1 base and J by 2 bases, with 6 bases between. There are 13 residues in the CDR3. CDR1 and CDR2 from the germline V gene are SNHLY and FYNNEI. CDR3 coding DNA: TGTGCCAGCAGTGAAGGCCGAACCTACGAGCAGTACTTC. Translated, it gives CASSEGRTYEQYF.

The rearrangement uses TRBV11-2 and TRBJ2-5; TRBD2 matches 11 bases. V lost 5 bases and J lost 5; bases outside the gene matches: 4. The CDR3 has 14 amino acids. The V gene's germline CDR1 is SGHAT and CDR2 FQNNGV. CDR3 sequence (DNA): TGTGCCAGCAGCCAACTAGCGGGAGTCGAGACCCAGTACTTC. Translated: CASSQLAGVETQYF.

The V gene is TRBV7-8, the J gene TRBJ1-5; 7 nucleotides agree with TRBD1. CDR3 length equals 17 residues. Germline trimming cut 0 bases from V and 3 bases from J; bases unmatched to any gene: 8. Germline assignment: CDR1 SGHVS and CDR2 FQNEAQ. The DNA for the CDR3 is TGTGCCAGCAGCTTAGCAGGACAGGTCCAAGCCAATCAGCCCCAGCATTTT. The encoded protein is CASSLAGQVQANQPQHF.

The J gene is TRBJ1-4, the V gene TRBV5-5; TRBD1 might be the D (6 bases). CDR1 and CDR2 from the germline V gene are SGHKS and YYEKEE (reference sequence). The V and J ends lost 4 bases and 8 bases respectively, with 15 bases between them. The CDR3 totals 14 residues. The chain's CDR3 is CASSPGTSTEKLFF. Written as DNA, the CDR3 is TGTGCCAGCAGCCCCGGGACATCGACCGAAAAACTGTTTTTT. Full variable domain (rest looked up from reference TRBV5-5 and TRBJ1-4): DAGVTQSPTHLIKTRGQQVTLRCSPISGHKSVSWYQQVLGQGPQFIFQYYEKEERGRGNFPDRFSARQFPNYSSELNVNALLLGDSALYLCASSPGTSTEKLFFGSGTQLSVL.

The chain recombines TRBV6-2 or TRBV6-3 with TRBJ2-1, with TRBD2 matching over 9 bases. Germline CDR1 and CDR2: MNHEY and SVGEGT. There are 15 residues in the CDR3. The J segment lost 4 bases and the V segment lost 6 bases, leaving 7 bases of the junction unmatched. The CDR3 loop is CASSKLAGQYNEQFF. The DNA of the CDR3 is TGTGCCAGCAGCAAACTAGCGGGCCAATACAATGAGCAGTTCTTC.

V usage is TRBV19 and J usage is TRBJ1-2; tentative D call: TRBD1 (6 bases). CDR1 and CDR2 from the germline V gene are LNHDA and SQIVND (reference sequence). This CDR3 spans 14 amino acids. Trimming took 6 bases from V and 4 from J, leaving 15 bases between them. Here the CDR3 reads CASSLGGAGYGYTF. DNA for the CDR3: TGTGCCAGTAGCCTCGGGGGGGCCGGCTATGGCTACACCTTC.

CDR3 protein: CASSLASGYSYEQYF. CDR3 DNA sequence: TGCGCCAGCAGCTTGGCCTCCGGGTACTCCTACGAGCAGTACTTC. The chain links TRBV5-1 to TRBJ2-7, with unresolved D. Per germline, CDR1 SGHRS and CDR2 YFSETQ. The CDR3 contains 15 residues. Trimming pared 0 bases from V and 0 bases from J, leaving 10 bases between. The full variable domain, in which reference TRBV5-1 and TRBJ2-7 provide the parts outside the CDR3, is KAGVTQTPRYLIKTRGQQVTLSCSPISGHRSVSWYQQTPGQGLQFLFEYFSETQRNKGNFPGRFSGRQFSNSRSEMNVSTLELGDSALYLCASSLASGYSYEQYFGPGTRLTVT.

The chain recombines TRBV9 with TRBJ2-2; 8 bases are a match to TRBD1. This CDR3 is 16 amino acids long. CDR1 and CDR2 from the germline V gene are SGDLS and YYNGEE. Trimming cost V 1 base and J 4 bases; bases outside gene matches: 6. Here the CDR3 DNA reads TGTGCCAGCAGCGTAAGTGGCAGGGGGCCCACCGGGGAGCTGTTTTTT. The encoded protein is CASSVSGRGPTGELFF.

The chain has TRBV7-9 and TRBJ1-3; 9 nucleotides line up with TRBD1. Trimming removed 4 bases from V and 4 bases from J; junction bases left unmatched: 5. Germline lookup yields CDR1 SEHNR and CDR2 FQNEAQ (reference sequence). This CDR3 comprises 15 residues. CDR3 DNA sequence: TGTGCCAGCAGCTGGGACAGGGCAGCCGGAAACACCATATATTTT. Translating gives CASSWDRAAGNTIYF.

The CDR3 nucleotides read TGTGCCAGCTCACCACAAGCTAACTATGGCTACACCTTC. It specifies CASSPQANYGYTF. This chain joins TRBV18 and TRBJ1-2, with D hard to call. Germline CDR1 reads KGHSH; CDR2 reads LQKENI. This CDR3 region has 13 residues. V dropped 1 base and J dropped 0 bases, with 3 bases sitting between them.